These 17 T cell receptor beta chains share one sample of origin, sequenced in a study of T cells in tumors after PD-1 blockade. This table comes from immunoSEQ multiplex PCR, and its TCRdb copy is limited to in-frame clones, with some not included. The table includes about 24,000 clones, roughly four fifths detected once. The sequences come from PBMCs, collected after anti-PD-1 treatment. Every receptor here comes from a human donor with basal cell carcinoma.

This rearrangement joins TRBV13 to TRBJ2-7; D possibly corresponds to TRBD1 (6 bases). Germline V CDR1 and CDR2: PRHDT, FYEKMQ (reference sequence). V was shortened by 3 bases and J by 0 bases, with 12 bases between the two germline ends. CDR3 length: 15 residues. CDR3 DNA sequence: TGTGCCAGCAGCTTCCCCCAGGGGAGCTCCTACGAGCAGTACTTC. Encoded protein: CASSFPQGSSYEQYF.

The V gene is TRBV2, the J gene TRBJ1-1; 7 bases agree with TRBD1. CDR3 length: 15 amino acids. J lost 0 bases, V lost 7 bases, and 8 bases had no gene match. CDR1 is SNHLY and CDR2 is FYNNEI in the germline V gene. The CDR3: CASKYRGLMNTEAFF. CDR3 coding DNA: TGTGCCAGCAAGTACAGGGGCCTTATGAACACTGAAGCTTTCTTT.

The chain has TRBV12-3 or TRBV12-4 and TRBJ1-5, with D tentatively TRBD1 (5 bases). The germline V and J ends were trimmed by 1 base and 6 bases, with 7 bases remaining between them. The CDR3 is 13 residues long. The CDR3 reads CASSLGGSQPQHF. The CDR3 nucleotides read TGTGCCAGCAGTTTAGGGGGGTCTCAGCCCCAGCATTTT.

This chain connects TRBV4-1 to TRBJ2-5; 10 bases fit TRBD1. V dropped 0 bases and J dropped 2; count of bases not matched to a gene: 9. From germline, CDR1 is MGHRA and CDR2 YSYEKL. The length of the CDR3 is 18 residues. CDR3 sequence reads: CASSQDQSGQGWQETQYF. CDR3 DNA: TGCGCCAGCAGCCAAGACCAATCGGGACAGGGGTGGCAAGAGACCCAGTACTTC.

This chain uses TRBV23-1 with TRBJ1-2, with D perhaps TRBD1 (5 bases). TRBV23-1 is an ORF, and what it does is uncertain. V lost 6 bases and J lost 3, with 8 bases in between. The CDR3 is 12 amino acids. CDR3 sequence (DNA): TGCGCCAGCAGGAAGACAGACTATGGCTACACCTTC. Amino acids: CASRKTDYGYTF.

The chain combines TRBV5-1 with TRBJ2-3; D is unresolved. Germline V gene lookup returns CDR1 SGHRS and CDR2 YFSETQ. The CDR3 runs 16 residues. V was shortened by 0 bases and J by 2 bases, with 13 bases between the two germline ends. The CDR3 coding sequence is TGCGCCAGCAGCTTGGATCCGGGCCTTATCACAGATACGCAGTATTTT. Amino acid sequence: CASSLDPGLITDTQYF.

The J gene is TRBJ1-3, the V gene TRBV7-9; 7 nucleotides agree with TRBD1. The CDR3 is made up of 17 amino acids. Germline trimming cut 5 bases from V and 1 base from J; bases unmatched to any gene: 11. Germline CDR1 is SEHNR and CDR2 is FQNEAQ (reference sequence). The CDR3, as DNA: TGTGCCAGCAGCACCCAAATACCACAGGGGTCTGGAAACACCATATATTTT. It codes for CASSTQIPQGSGNTIYF.

The genes are TRBV3-1 (or the pseudogene TRBV3-2) and TRBJ2-6; D call uncertain. CDR3 length equals 14 residues. CDR1 is LGHDT and CDR2 is YNNKEL in the germline V gene (reference sequence). Trimming took 5 bases from V and 0 from J, leaving 5 bases between them. The CDR3 sequence: CASSRRSGANVLTF. As DNA, the CDR3 is TGTGCCAGCAGCAGACGCTCTGGGGCCAACGTCCTGACTTTC.

The chain joins TRBV7-8 to TRBJ1-2; 7 nucleotides agree with TRBD1. With V trimmed by 0 bases and J by 4 bases, 8 bases remained unmatched. From germline, CDR1 is SGHVS and CDR2 FQNEAQ. This CDR3 contains 16 residues. CDR3 sequence: CASSLAFLGQLYGYTF. DNA for the CDR3: TGTGCCAGCAGCTTAGCCTTCTTGGGACAGCTCTATGGCTACACCTTC.

The chain has TRBV5-1 and TRBJ2-5, with 9 bases matching TRBD1. The CDR3 runs 14 residues. J lost 2 bases, V lost 3 bases, and 2 bases had no gene match. Germline lookup yields CDR1 SGHRS and CDR2 YFSETQ. CDR3 bases: TGCGCCAGCAGCTCGGGACAGGGTCAAGAGACCCAGTACTTC. This sequence encodes CASSSGQGQETQYF.

This clone was seen a single time. This chain uses TRBV5-4 with TRBJ2-3; 12 nucleotides align to TRBD2. V lost 3 bases and J lost 1; bases outside the gene matches: 6. Germline V gene sequence: CDR1 SGHNT, CDR2 YYREEE (reference sequence). The CDR3 extends over 17 amino acids. The CDR3 loop reads CASSSASGGVGTDTQYF. The DNA for the CDR3 is TGTGCCAGCAGCTCCGCTAGCGGGGGGGTGGGCACAGATACGCAGTATTTT. Together with reference TRBV5-4 and TRBJ2-3, the CDR3 gives the full variable domain: ETGVTQSPTHLIKTRGQQVTLRCSSQSGHNTVSWYQQALGQGPQFIFQYYREEENGRGNFPPRFSGLQFPNYSSELNVNALELDDSALYLCASSSASGGVGTDTQYFGPGTRLTVL.

This clone was found a few times. This rearrangement joins TRBV30 to TRBJ2-7, with D perhaps assigned TRBD1 or TRBD2 (5 bases each). V gave up 4 bases and J gave up 0 bases, with 7 bases separating them. Germline assignment: CDR1 GTSNPN and CDR2 SVGIG (reference sequence). The CDR3 runs 12 residues. CDR3 in amino acids: CAWTGTSYEQYF. CDR3 bases: TGTGCCTGGACCGGGACCTCCTACGAGCAGTACTTC.

V is TRBV19 and J is TRBJ1-1; D not certain. Germline-derived CDR1 and CDR2 are LNHDA and SQIVND (reference sequence). Trimming shortened V by 5 bases and J by 5 bases, and 18 bases separated the two germline ends. CDR3 length: 15 residues. The CDR3 spells CASSPSRGRGTEAFF. Here the CDR3 DNA reads TGTGCCAGTAGTCCCTCCCGCGGGAGAGGGACTGAAGCTTTCTTT.

This clone was detected a few times. V is TRBV5-6 and J is TRBJ1-5, with no clear D. Germline V gene lookup returns CDR1 SGHDT and CDR2 YYEEEE. The CDR3 loop spans 12 amino acids. Trimming cost V 0 bases and J 5 bases, with 3 bases left between them. The DNA for the CDR3 is TGTGCCAGCAGCTTGGGCGATCAGCCCCAGCATTTT. It specifies CASSLGDQPQHF.

This sequence joins TRBV11-3 and TRBJ2-7; possibly TRBD2 for D (6 bases). Germline CDR1 is SGHNT and CDR2 is YENEEA. The length of the CDR3 is 13 residues. Trimming shortened V by 6 bases and J by 6 bases, and 15 bases separated the two germline ends. The CDR3 region is CASSGDSGSEQYF. CDR3 sequence (DNA): TGTGCCAGCAGTGGGGACTCTGGGAGCGAGCAGTACTTC.

This clone was seen more than once but under ten times. The chain joins TRBV4-1 to TRBJ1-4; D remains ambiguous. Trimming removed 0 bases at V and 7 bases at J, with 21 bases between. CDR1 is MGHRA and CDR2 is YSYEKL in the germline V gene. The CDR3 sequence is 18 residues long. DNA of the CDR3: TGCGCCAGCAGCCAAGATATTATAGTGGGGAGGAGGAGTGAAAAACTGTTTTTT. This translates into CASSQDIIVGRRSEKLFF.

This clone was counted a few times. This chain links TRBV2 with TRBJ2-3; 8 bases match TRBD2. The CDR3 is made up of 16 amino acids. In germline, CDR1 is SNHLY, CDR2 FYNNEI. V trimming: 3 bases; J trimming: 1 base; junction bases outside the gene matches: 6. In DNA form, the CDR3 reads TGTGCCAGCAGTGAGGGGGACGGGAGGGGCACAGATACGCAGTATTTT. Translating it yields CASSEGDGRGTDTQYF. Looking up the rest from reference TRBV2 and TRBJ2-3 gives the full variable domain: EPEVTQTPSHQVTQMGQEVILRCVPISNHLYFYWYRQILGQKVEFLVSFYNNEISEKSEIFDDQFSVERPDGSNFTLKIRSTKLEDSAMYFCASSEGDGRGTDTQYFGPGTRLTVL.